The subject of this entry is one T cell receptor beta chain. Its antigen is unknown. The source of the sample is a study of blood T cell dynamics during melanoma immunotherapy. General study findings and limits: Clones driving repertoire changes may be melanoma-specific or general immune activation.

The V and J ends lost 1 base and 2 bases respectively, with 12 bases between them. CDR1 and CDR2 (germline): SGHAT, FQNNGV. The CDR3 has 15 residues. Time point described: pre-treatment baseline. DNA loading was fixed at approximately 350 ng for all bulk PBMC samples. TCRdb's table, derived via immunoSEQ multiplex PCR, lists solely in-frame clones and lacks some. The data contain 3,500 to 5,000 clones, approximately 80% of them singletons. This receptor was obtained from a human donor with melanoma. The chain couples TRBV11-2 to TRBJ2-7; D is uncertain. The sequenced sample was blood, obtained from a patient treated with checkpoint blockade. The CDR3 reads CASSLGFDRPYEQYF. Written as DNA, the CDR3 is TGTGCCAGCAGCTTAGGTTTCGACCGGCCCTACGAGCAGTACTTC.